This record concerns one TCR beta chain sequence. This sample was included in a study of technical replicates of blood from a handful of donors. V was pared by 3 bases and J by 0 bases, with 2 bases of the junction left unmatched. Germline assignment: CDR1 LNHDA and CDR2 SQIVND (reference sequence). The length of the CDR3 is 15 residues. Profiled with immunoSEQ multiplex PCR; TCRdb holds only in-frame clones, not every one. The sample includes some 15,000 clones, around 86% of them seen just once. The chain links TRBV19 to TRBJ1-3, with 7 bases aligning to TRBD1. Sequenced material: PBMCs. This clonotype was obtained from a human donor in good health. The CDR3 loop is CASSMGQTSGNTIYF. The CDR3 DNA is TGTGCCAGTAGTATGGGACAGACCTCTGGAAACACCATATATTTT.